This TCR beta chain was identified in a study of T cell repertoires in cytomegalovirus infection. Study in general: Matching HLA type, along with CMV infection, was indicated by public TCR beta signatures.

The table lists this clonotype with a few counts. The antigen is unknown. Overall study results and limits: The cumulative frequency of public TCR beta families identified carriers of CMV plus the relevant HLA. What dominated the ex vivo response were HLA-C-restricted CMV-specific TCR beta clonotypes.

TCRdb processed the reads anew with MiXCR; each CDR3 protein has one entry. The sample has approximately 700,000 distinct CDR3 sequences; less than 40% are singletons. Germline trimming cut 8 bases from V and 3 bases from J; bases unmatched to any gene: 8. CDR1 and CDR2 (germline): SGHVS, FQNEAQ. The CDR3 covers 14 residues. The sequence derives from a human donor in good health (CMV status not recorded). Some clones in this sample may be carry-over from other donors' samples. Sequenced sample: PBMCs. J is TRBJ2-3 and V is TRBV7-8; 7 nucleotides agree with TRBD1. DNA of the CDR3: TGTGCCAGCGGCGGACAGGATTTGACAGATACGCAGTATTTT. The encoded protein is CASGGQDLTDTQYF.